This entry is about one T cell receptor beta chain. V lost 5 bases to trimming and J lost 6 bases; unmatched junction nucleotides: 10. Germline V lookup: CDR1 MGHRA, CDR2 YSYEKL. This CDR3 spans 15 amino acids. This entry comes from a study of blood T cell repertoires in COVID-19. Overall study context: Sites across the United States, Italy and Spain contributed samples from acute and convalescent COVID-19. T cells, B-cell-depleted T cells, or PBMCs provided the cDNA or gDNA that served as material.

How the authors handled the data: The assay estimated nucleated cells by amplifying reference gene primers. Only in-frame clones appear in the TCRdb table, and some are missing; sequencing was by immunoSEQ multiplex PCR. V, J and clone size are taken as reported in that table, and D and trimming were inferred from the DNA itself. The sample records some 48,000 clones, about 90% being singletons. The TCR comes from a woman older than 75 in a cohort sampled during active or convalescent COVID-19. V gene TRBV4-1 combines with J gene TRBJ2-1, with 7 positions matching TRBD2. The specimen sequenced was peripheral blood. Here the CDR3 DNA reads TGCGCCAGCAGCTACCGCGGGGGAGAATTCAATGAGCAGTTCTTC. This gives the protein CASSYRGGEFNEQFF.